The next 6 T cell receptor beta chains were all read from a single sample in a study of identical twins. MiXCR, applied by TCRdb to the 5' RACE reads, yields one record per CDR3 protein. The sample consists of about 700,000 distinct CDR3 sequences, around 6.1% of them appearing once. The sample taken for sequencing was naive T cells sorted from blood. Receptor source: a man aged 18 to 29 in good health.

Of note for this clonotype: A clone one base away is much larger, so this may be a read error. V gene TRBV7-6 combines with J gene TRBJ2-2; 14 bases align to TRBD2. Germline values: CDR1 SGHVS, CDR2 FNYEAQ. CDR3 length: 16 amino acids. Losses at the gene ends were 5 bases for V and 5 bases for J; bases not matched to a gene: 4. CDR3 protein: CASSIWTSGRTGELFF. The DNA of the CDR3 is TGTGCCAGCAGCATCTGGACTAGCGGGAGGACCGGGGAGCTGTTTTTT.

With respect to this clonotype: A clone one base away is much larger, so this may be a read error. V gene TRBV5-6 combines with J gene TRBJ2-1, with D tentatively TRBD1 (7 bases). CDR1 and CDR2 from the germline V gene are SGHDT and YYEEEE. V was pared by 8 bases and J by 5 bases, with 14 bases between. The CDR3 sequence is 13 residues long. The CDR3 loop is CARGGTVHNEQFF. DNA for the CDR3: TGTGCCAGAGGAGGGACAGTACACAATGAGCAGTTCTTC.

This clonotype was counted ten times or more. The chain links TRBV7-2 to TRBJ2-5; D remains unclear. This CDR3 region has 14 residues. V was trimmed by 7 bases and J by 2 bases, leaving 14 bases between them. The germline V gene encodes CDR1 SGHTA and CDR2 FQGNSA. The DNA of the CDR3 is TGTGCCAGCACCATAACGGACCGACAAGAGACCCAGTACTTC. It encodes CASTITDRQETQYF.

The V gene is TRBV3-1, the J gene TRBJ2-1; tentative D call: TRBD2 (6 bases). The germline V and J ends were trimmed by 0 bases and 5 bases, with 23 bases remaining between them. There are 19 residues in the CDR3. CDR1 and CDR2 from the germline V gene are LGHDT and YNNKEL (reference sequence). The CDR3 DNA follows: TGTGCCAGCAGCCAAGACCGATTCACGGGAGCAGCGAGAGACAATGAGCAGTTCTTC. This encodes CASSQDRFTGAARDNEQFF.

The rearrangement links TRBV4-2 to TRBJ2-2; TRBD1 agrees at 8 bases. The V gene's germline CDR1 is LGHNA and CDR2 YNFKEQ. CDR3 size: 15 residues. V was clipped by 2 bases and J by 4 bases; unmatched bases: 3. CDR3: CASSQQGQGTGELFF. As DNA, the CDR3 is TGTGCCAGCAGCCAACAAGGACAGGGCACCGGGGAGCTGTTTTTT.

This clonotype appeared many times. V and J are TRBV5-1 and TRBJ2-3; no clear D. The germline V gene has CDR1 SGHRS and CDR2 YFSETQ. V lost 7 bases to trimming and J lost 0 bases, with 12 bases between them. The CDR3 is 14 residues long. CDR3: CASGWSTSTDTQYF. CDR3 DNA sequence: TGCGCCAGCGGTTGGAGTACTAGCACAGATACGCAGTATTTT. The full variable domain, its missing parts supplied by reference TRBV5-1 and TRBJ2-3, is KAGVTQTPRYLIKTRGQQVTLSCSPISGHRSVSWYQQTPGQGLQFLFEYFSETQRNKGNFPGRFSGRQFSNSRSEMNVSTLELGDSALYLCASGWSTSTDTQYFGPGTRLTVL.